Detailed here is one T cell receptor beta chain. CDR1 is LGHDT, CDR2 YNNKEL, per germline (reference sequence). The J segment lost 2 bases and the V segment lost 0 bases, leaving 2 bases of the junction unmatched. The CDR3 contains 16 residues. This sample was taken from a study of blood T cell repertoires in COVID-19. Study context: COVID-19 samples from acute and convalescent phases originated in the United States, Italy and Spain.

Original handling: Scientists estimated how many nucleated cells there were by amplifying reference gene primers. Here immunoSEQ multiplex PCR was the method, and the copy in TCRdb shows in-frame clones only, minus some. The D gene and trimming were derived from the DNA, and the V and J assignments and clone size from that table. This sample yields around 300,000 clones, of which over 75% are seen a single time; roughly 7.8% belongs to the top ten. The clonotype was recovered from a human donor in a cohort sampled during active COVID-19. Material for sequencing was peripheral blood. The J gene is TRBJ2-3, the V gene TRBV3-1 (or the pseudogene TRBV3-2); 10 bases agree with TRBD2. In DNA, the CDR3 is TGTGCCAGCAGCCAAGAGAGCGGGGGGGCCACAGATACGCAGTATTTT. Protein: CASSQESGGATDTQYF.